The 2 T cell receptor beta chains reported below all come from one sample, sequenced in a study of blood T cell repertoires in COVID-19 (dated by TCRdb to the early 2020s). Libraries came from the immunoSEQ multiplex PCR assay. TCRdb's version of the immuneACCESS table is confined to in-frame rearrangements and falls short of the full clone set. An unresolved V gene accounts for under half of the shortfall where checked; the remainder is of unknown origin. The sample table lists about 130,000 clones, 70% to 90% of them with a count of one. The leading ten clones occupy more than 0.9% of the sample. Sequencing was performed on peripheral blood. The receptors originated from a woman at least 80 years old with acute or convalescent COVID-19.

This rearrangement joins TRBV5-1 to TRBJ2-2; 11 bases map to TRBD1. This CDR3 contains 14 residues. The junction had 2 bases not matched to a gene; V was cut back by 4 bases and J by 6 bases. Germline V gives CDR1 SGHRS, CDR2 YFSETQ. In nucleotides, the CDR3 is TGCGCCAGCAGCCTGGGACAGGGGGCCGGGGAGCTGTTTTTT. It codes for CASSLGQGAGELFF.

The V and J genes are TRBV4-2 and TRBJ2-7; D may be TRBD2 (6 bases). V lost 1 base and J 0 bases, leaving 16 bases between the germline ends. CDR1 is LGHNA, CDR2 YNFKEQ, per germline. This CDR3 is 17 amino acids long. CDR3 in amino acids: CASSQGGLGGDSYEQYF. CDR3 DNA sequence: TGTGCCAGCAGCCAAGGCGGGCTTGGCGGGGACTCCTACGAGCAGTACTTC.